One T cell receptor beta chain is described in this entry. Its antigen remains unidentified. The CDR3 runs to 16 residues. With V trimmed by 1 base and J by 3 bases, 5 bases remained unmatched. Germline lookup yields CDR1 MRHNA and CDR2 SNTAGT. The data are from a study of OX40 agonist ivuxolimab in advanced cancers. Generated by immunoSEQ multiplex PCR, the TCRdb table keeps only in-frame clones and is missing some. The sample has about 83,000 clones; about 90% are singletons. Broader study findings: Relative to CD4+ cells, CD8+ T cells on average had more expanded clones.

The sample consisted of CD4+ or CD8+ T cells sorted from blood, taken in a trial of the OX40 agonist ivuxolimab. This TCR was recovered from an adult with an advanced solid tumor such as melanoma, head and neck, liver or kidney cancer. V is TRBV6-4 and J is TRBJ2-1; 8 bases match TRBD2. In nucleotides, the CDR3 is TGTGCCAGCAGTGACTACCCACGGGAGGGCTACAATGAGCAGTTCTTC. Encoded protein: CASSDYPREGYNEQFF.